One T cell receptor beta chain is described in this entry. What it binds is not known. This entry comes from a study of cytomegalovirus exposure and HLA in healthy donors. PCR amplification relied on 60 Vbeta primers (plus 13 Jbeta primers). Method: immunoSEQ multiplex PCR; TCRdb's copy keeps in-frame clones and lacks some. The sample carries fewer than 200,000 clones, approximately 80% recorded once. Points from the study as a whole: Associated with cytomegalovirus, according to the listing, were fewer than 200 TCR beta chains. In a later analysis, compared with equally common non-associated chains, HLA-associated beta chains were more expanded. Earlier analysis looked at TCR beta V segments, and most were productive about 87% or about 30% of the time.

Germline CDR1 and CDR2: MNHEY and SVGAGI. V lost 0 bases and J 0 bases, leaving 5 bases between the germline ends. The CDR3 is made up of 14 amino acids. This clonotype was sampled from a man younger than 45 in good health and CMV-seropositive. This chain links TRBV6-5 with TRBJ1-2; D not certain. What was sequenced was PBMCs. Here the CDR3 DNA reads TGTGCCAGCAGTTACTCGGCAGCTAACTATGGCTACACCTTC. The encoded protein is CASSYSAANYGYTF.